This T cell receptor beta chain stems from a study of cytomegalovirus exposure and HLA in healthy donors. General study results and limits: Compared with the approximately 700-donor mean, an Asian-associated ancestry cluster reportedly had fewer N-insertions, according to a later analysis. A prior analysis recorded that most TCR beta V segments were productive about 87% or about 30% of the time.

The CDR3 contains 14 residues. The trim removed 5 bases at V and 4 bases at J, leaving 4 bases unmatched. The germline gives CDR1 MNHEY, CDR2 SVGAGI. Comments on this clone: Its target is not known.

60 Vbeta and 13 Jbeta primers were used in PCR. Profiling relied on immunoSEQ multiplex PCR, and the TCRdb table lists in-frame clones only, not all of them. In the table there are about 73,000 clones, under 80% of which are singletons. The chain couples TRBV6-5 to TRBJ2-1; 8 bases match TRBD1. This clonotype originated in a woman aged 45-59 years in good health and CMV-seropositive. The source material was PBMCs. This CDR3 is CASSPDREYNEQFF. The CDR3 nucleotides are TGTGCCAGCAGTCCGGACAGGGAATACAATGAGCAGTTCTTC.